A selection of T cell receptor beta chains follows, all from one sample in a study of metastatic and nonmetastatic thyroid tumors. TCRdb reanalyzed the PCR reads with MiXCR. The sample carries under 45,000 clones, approximately 20% recorded once. The specimen sequenced was tumor tissue. These receptors all stem from a female donor with papillary thyroid cancer or a benign thyroid nodule (not recorded which). Some clones in this sample may be carry-over from other donors' samples. Both conserved end residues are part of each CDR3. The D gene is left open where the match is weak. Size tells how often a clone was seen (once, few, many) or the class of an expanded clone, and some rows leave it out.

J gene | V gene | D gene | clone size | CDR3 DNA | CDR3 protein
TRBJ1-5 | TRBV3-1 | NA | NA | TGTGCCAGCAGCCAAGGGCAGAAAGTTCAGCCCCAGCATTTT | CASSQGQKVQPQHF
TRBJ2-1 | TRBV9 | TRBD2 | medium-sized | TGTGCCAGCAGCGCAAGGACTAGTAAGGTTGCCAATGAGCAGTTCTTC | CASSARTSKVANEQFF
TRBJ1-1 | TRBV5-6 | NA | few | TGTGCCAGCAGCTTGGGGGGGATAGGAGCACAGGAAGCTTTCTTT | CASSLGGIGAQEAFF
TRBJ2-7 | TRBV6-1 | TRBD1 | many | TGTGCCAGCACCCCCCCAGGGGGCAAAGCTTACGAGCAGTACTTC | CASTPPGGKAYEQYF
TRBJ2-3 | TRBV27 | TRBD2 | few | TGTGCCAGCACAAGCGGGGGGGCCGCAGATACGCAGTATTTT | CASTSGGAADTQYF
TRBJ2-1 | TRBV7-7 | NA | many | TGTGCTAGCAGCTCGGGCAATGAGCAGTTCTTC | CASSSGNEQFF
TRBJ2-7 | TRBV20-1 | TRBD2 | many | TGCAGTGCTAGTCCTAGCGGGGGGGTGGCCGTCGAGCAGTACTTC | CSASPSGGVAVEQYF
TRBJ1-5 | TRBV19 | TRBD1 | many | TGTGCCAGTACTCCGAGATCAGGGGGCTTATATCAGCCCCAGCATTTT | CASTPRSGGLYQPQHF
TRBJ2-7 | TRBV20-1 | NA | many | TGCAGTGCTAGTGCTGATTACGAGCAGTACTTC | CSASADYEQYF
TRBJ2-7 | TRBV2 | NA | NA | TGTGCCAGCAGTGAGCAGGTAGCTACCTACGAGCAGTACTTC | CASSEQVATYEQYF
TRBJ2-7 | TRBV12-3/TRBV12-4 | NA | many | TGTGCCAGCACCATATCCGGGACACCTCCCTACGAGCAGTACTTC | CASTISGTPPYEQYF
TRBJ2-7 | TRBV27 | TRBD2 | few | TGTGCCAGCAGTTCAGCGGGGTCAGGGTTCTACGAGCAGTACTTC | CASSSAGSGFYEQYF
TRBJ1-1 | TRBV20-1 | TRBD1 | many | TGCAGTGCTAGTGATAGAGGGGGCGGATTGTACACTGAAGCTTTCTTT | CSASDRGGGLYTEAFF
TRBJ1-1 | TRBV27 | NA | NA | TGTGCCAGCAGATACGAGGGACGGTCGAACACTGAAGCTTTCTTT | CASRYEGRSNTEAFF
TRBJ2-1 | TRBV6-2/TRBV6-3 | TRBD2 | few | TGTGCCAGCAGTTCAGCGGGGGACCCCTACAATGAGCATTTCTTC | CASSSAGDPYNEHFF
TRBJ1-4 | TRBV6-1 | TRBD1 | many | TGTGCCAGCAGTGAACCTCTGCGGGACAGGGGAAGAGGAAATGAAAAACTGTTTTTT | CASSEPLRDRGRGNEKLFF
TRBJ1-1 | TRBV12-3/TRBV12-4 | TRBD1 | many | TGTGCCAGCAGTCCCCAGGGACAGACGAACACTGAAGCTTTCTTT | CASSPQGQTNTEAFF
TRBJ2-2 | TRBV4-2 | NA | NA | TGTGCCAGTTCAGACGGGGGGCGAGACACCGGGGAGCTGTTTTTT | CASSDGGRDTGELFF
TRBJ2-7 | TRBV6-2/TRBV6-3 | NA | many | TGTGCCATCGGCCGTCCCTACGAGCAGTACTTC | CAIGRPYEQYF
TRBJ1-5 | TRBV4-2 | NA | many | TGTGCCAGCAGCCAAGAGGGTGGGCAGGGAGGCCAGCCCCAGCATTTT | CASSQEGGQGGQPQHF
TRBJ2-3 | TRBV6-2/TRBV6-3 | NA | NA | TGTGCCAGCAGTTACCCAGGCACAGATACGCAGTATTTT | CASSYPGTDTQYF
TRBJ1-5 | TRBV7-3 | NA | many | TGTGCCAGCAGCTTATGCAGGGGACGGTGCGATCGCAATCAGCCCCAGCATTTT | CASSLCRGRCDRNQPQHF
TRBJ2-7 | TRBV27 | NA | NA | TGTGCCAGCAGTTTTGTGGACTCGACCTACGAGCAGTACTTC | CASSFVDSTYEQYF
TRBJ1-3 | TRBV6-1 | NA | many | TGTGCCAGCAGTCCTAAGGCAACTGGAAACACCATATATTTT | CASSPKATGNTIYF
TRBJ2-7 | TRBV20-1 | NA | many | TGCAGTGCTGGGAACAACGTCCCCTCCTACGAGCAGTACTTC | CSAGNNVPSYEQYF
TRBJ1-2 | TRBV15 | TRBD1 | many | TGTGCCACCAGCAGAGGACAGGGAGCCGGCTACACCTTC | CATSRGQGAGYTF
TRBJ2-7 | TRBV19 | NA | many | TGTGCCAGTAGCCCCCGGGACAAGGAGTTCTACGAGCAGTACTTC | CASSPRDKEFYEQYF
TRBJ2-2 | TRBV19 | NA | many | TGTGCCAGCCAGCCCCGTATGGGCGGGGAGCTGTTTTTT | CASQPRMGGELFF
TRBJ2-1 | TRBV5-1 | NA | many | TGCGCCAGCAGTTCCTCTGCAGGGTTGGGCAATGAGCAGTTCTTC | CASSSSAGLGNEQFF
TRBJ2-3 | TRBV5-1 | NA | many | TGCGCCAGCAGCTTGGAACAGGTGGCGCGCACAGATACGCAGTATTTT | CASSLEQVARTDTQYF
TRBJ1-2 | TRBV2 | TRBD1 | few | TGTGCCAGCAGTCTCCGGAGGGGGCGCTACTATGGCTACACCTTC | CASSLRRGRYYGYTF
TRBJ2-1 | TRBV20-1 | NA | many | TGCAGTGCTAGACGATCCGACAGTTTGTGGAGCTCCTACAATGAGCAGTTCTTC | CSARRSDSLWSSYNEQFF
TRBJ2-1 | TRBV20-1 | TRBD2 | many | TGCAGTGCACAGCCCGGGACTAGCGGGCGGGATGAGCAGTTCTTC | CSAQPGTSGRDEQFF
TRBJ2-6 | TRBV12-3/TRBV12-4 | NA | few | TGTGCCAGCATCTATCGGCGCTCTGGGGCCAACTTCCTTACTTTC | CASIYRRSGANFLTF
TRBJ1-5 | TRBV12-3/TRBV12-4 | NA | few | TGTGCCAGCATTATAAACAGGGTCTGGCAGCCCCAGCATTTT | CASIINRVWQPQHF
TRBJ1-1 | TRBV20-1 | TRBD1 | many | TGCAGTGCTAGCCCAGGGGGGATGAACACTGAAGCTTTCTTT | CSASPGGMNTEAFF
TRBJ2-5 | TRBV2 | NA | few | TGTGCCAGCAGTTACGTTGCGGGGCAAGAGACCCAGTACTTC | CASSYVAGQETQYF
TRBJ2-2 | TRBV12-3/TRBV12-4 | NA | many | TGTGCCATACCGGCCCCTTTAAGCGGGGAGCTGTTTTTT | CAIPAPLSGELFF
TRBJ1-5 | TRBV7-2 | NA | many | TGTGCCAGCAGCCTAAGCCAGAATAGCAATCAGCCCCAGCATTTT | CASSLSQNSNQPQHF
TRBJ2-1 | TRBV12-3/TRBV12-4 | TRBD2 | NA | TGTGCCAGCAGTTACATCCTAGCGGGAGAGCCGGATGGGCAGTTCTTC | CASSYILAGEPDGQFF
TRBJ2-1 | TRBV9 | NA | many | TGTGCCAGCAGCGTAGCTGCGGGGACCGCCTACAATGAGCAGTTCTTC | CASSVAAGTAYNEQFF
TRBJ2-7 | TRBV5-5 | NA | many | TGTGCCAGCAAGGGTGAGCAGTACTTC | CASKGEQYF
TRBJ2-7 | TRBV5-1 | TRBD1 | many | TGCGCCAGCAGCTTAGGACAGGGGGCATATGGCCCCTACGAGCAGTACTTC | CASSLGQGAYGPYEQYF
TRBJ1-4 | TRBV12-5 | NA | many | TGTGCTAGTGGTGGGACCGGCGATAATGAAAAACTGTTTTTT | CASGGTGDNEKLFF
TRBJ2-5 | TRBV29-1 | NA | many | TGCAGCGTTGGCTTGGCCAGGGGAGCTTGGGAGACCCAGTACTTC | CSVGLARGAWETQYF
TRBJ1-1 | TRBV20-1 | NA | many | TGCAGTGCTAGTTTAAGGAACACTGAAGCTTTCTTT | CSASLRNTEAFF
TRBJ2-3 | TRBV20-1 | NA | many | TGCAGTGCTTTAAATGGCGGCACAGATACGCAGTATTTT | CSALNGGTDTQYF
TRBJ1-5 | TRBV12-3/TRBV12-4 | NA | many | TGTGCCAGCAGTTTAAAGGTTGGTCAGCCCCAGCATTTT | CASSLKVGQPQHF
TRBJ2-7 | TRBV6-1 | NA | few | TGTGCCAGCAGTCTTGACCGGACCGGGACCTTCTACGAGCAGTACTTC | CASSLDRTGTFYEQYF
TRBJ2-7 | TRBV20-1 | NA | many | TGCAGTGCTAGTCAGGGGGGACGTAAGGAGCAGTACTTC | CSASQGGRKEQYF
TRBJ1-6 | TRBV7-9 | NA | many | TGTGCCAGCAGCTTGCGGGGGCTCGGCAATTCACCCCTCCACTTT | CASSLRGLGNSPLHF
TRBJ1-6 | TRBV20-1 | NA | NA | TGCAGTGCTAGAGACGCCACGTCCAATTCACCCCTCCACTTT | CSARDATSNSPLHF